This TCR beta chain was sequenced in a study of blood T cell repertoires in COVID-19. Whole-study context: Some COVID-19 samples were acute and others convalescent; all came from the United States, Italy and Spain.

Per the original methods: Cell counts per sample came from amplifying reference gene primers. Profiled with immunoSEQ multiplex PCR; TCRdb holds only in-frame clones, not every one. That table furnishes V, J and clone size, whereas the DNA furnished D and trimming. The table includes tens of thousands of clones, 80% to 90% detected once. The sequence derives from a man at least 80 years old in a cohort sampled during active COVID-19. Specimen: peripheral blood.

The CDR3 loop reads CASMGQGVRGTQYF. CDR3 nucleotides: TGTGCCAGCATGGGACAGGGGGTTCGAGGGACCCAGTACTTC. The chain links TRBV2 to TRBJ2-5; TRBD1 matches at 11 bases. V lost 7 bases to trimming and J lost 7 bases; unmatched junction nucleotides: 8. Germline CDR1 and CDR2: SNHLY and FYNNEI. CDR3 length: 14 amino acids.